The next 15 T cell receptor beta chains were all read from a single sample in a study of blood T cell repertoires in COVID-19 (dated by TCRdb to 2019 to 2021). Libraries came from the immunoSEQ multiplex PCR assay. In TCRdb, the immuneACCESS table is reduced to in-frame sequences with V and J assigned. These tables do not hold every clone; where another copy was compared, an unresolved V gene accounts for under half, and the others remain unexplained. The sample table contains tens of thousands of clones; only one count was recorded for roughly 83% of them. The ten biggest clones cover 2.5% of the sample. The sequencing sample was made of peripheral blood. These receptor sequences come from a man older than 75 with active or convalescent COVID-19.

This chain joins TRBV10-2 and TRBJ2-5; 7 bases agree with TRBD1. In germline, CDR1 is WSHSY, CDR2 SAAADI. V shed 9 bases, J shed 5 bases, and the junction held 3 bases outside the gene matches. The CDR3 sequence is 11 residues long. CDR3 region: CASIRGETQYF. CDR3 in DNA: TGCGCCAGTATCAGGGGGGAGACCCAGTACTTC.

The rearrangement joins TRBV7-2 to TRBJ2-5; no clear D gene. The CDR3 contains 15 residues. Germline CDR1 reads SGHTA; CDR2 reads FQGNSA. V was trimmed by 5 bases and J by 5 bases, leaving 18 bases between them. The CDR3 loop is CASSATRQVLETQYF. CDR3 nucleotide sequence: TGTGCCAGCAGCGCAACCCGTCAGGTTCTGGAGACCCAGTACTTC.

CDR3 in amino acids: CASSPSASGGGIYEQFF. The CDR3 DNA follows: TGTGCCAGCAGCCCGTCCGCTAGCGGGGGGGGTATCTATGAGCAGTTCTTC. J is TRBJ2-1 and V is TRBV7-8; 12 positions match TRBD2. J lost 8 bases, V lost 5 bases, and 13 bases had no gene match. Germline-derived CDR1 and CDR2 are SGHVS and FQNEAQ. There are 17 residues in the CDR3.

This chain links TRBV5-4 with TRBJ2-3; 9 nucleotides line up with TRBD2. The CDR3 has 15 residues. J was trimmed by 3 bases and V by 5 bases; bases with no gene match: 7. In germline, CDR1 is SGHNT, CDR2 YYREEE (reference sequence). Here the CDR3 reads CASRFSGSRTDTQYF. CDR3 coding DNA: TGTGCCAGCAGGTTTAGCGGGAGCCGGACAGATACGCAGTATTTT.

DNA of the CDR3: TGTGCCAGCAGAATTCCTTTCGGAGGCGCCGGGGAGCTGTTTTTT. Amino acid sequence: CASRIPFGGAGELFF. V and J are TRBV7-2 and TRBJ2-2; TRBD2 might be the D (5 bases). This CDR3 has 15 residues. CDR1 SGHTA and CDR2 FQGNSA come from the germline V gene. The ends were cut back, 6 bases at V and 6 bases at J, with 17 bases in the middle.

As DNA, the CDR3 is TGTGCCAGCAGCTTGTCGACGGGACTAACCTACGAGCAGTACTTC. Protein product: CASSLSTGLTYEQYF. The chain recombines TRBV5-5 with TRBJ2-7; 7 bases map to TRBD2. The CDR3 consists of 15 residues. Germline V lookup: CDR1 SGHKS, CDR2 YYEKEE (reference sequence). With 1 base clipped from V and 2 bases from J, the junction kept 6 bases outside the gene matches.

The chain recombines TRBV18 with TRBJ2-3; 7 bases match TRBD1. Per germline, CDR1 KGHSH and CDR2 LQKENI. The CDR3 covers 12 residues. The V gene end was trimmed by 2 bases and the J gene end by 11 bases; junction bases not matched to a gene: 4. The CDR3 protein is CASSPDRDLQYF. CDR3 DNA: TGTGCCAGCTCACCAGACAGGGACCTGCAGTATTTT.

The chain couples TRBV11-2 to TRBJ2-3; no firm D call. The germline V gene has CDR1 SGHAT and CDR2 FQNNGV. The V and J ends lost 5 bases and 0 bases respectively, with 9 bases between them. CDR3 size: 14 residues. CDR3 bases: TGTGCCAGCAGCCTTATACAGAGCACAGATACGCAGTATTTT. Amino acid sequence: CASSLIQSTDTQYF.

The rearrangement uses TRBV15 and TRBJ1-2; 10 nucleotides match TRBD1. The V and J ends lost 3 bases and 7 bases, in that order; junction bases with no gene match: 8. CDR3 length: 15 amino acids. CDR1 and CDR2 (germline): LNHNV, YYDKDF (reference sequence). CDR3 loop: CATSRQTGGAGGYTF. In nucleotides, the CDR3 is TGTGCCACCAGCAGGCAGACAGGGGGCGCCGGTGGCTACACCTTC.

The V call is TRBV7-9, the J call TRBJ2-1; TRBD2 matches at 13 bases. The V gene end was trimmed by 7 bases and the J gene end by 0 bases; junction bases not matched to a gene: 15. The CDR3 is made up of 20 amino acids. Germline assignment: CDR1 SEHNR and CDR2 FQNEAQ (reference sequence). The CDR3 DNA sequence: TGTGCCAGCACCACCGGGGTAGGGACTAGCGGGACGAGCTCCTACAATGAGCAGTTCTTC. Residues: CASTTGVGTSGTSSYNEQFF.

This clone was observed once. V gene TRBV29-1 combines with J gene TRBJ1-1, with TRBD1 identical over 8 bases. CDR1 SQVTM and CDR2 ANQGSEA come from the germline V gene. This CDR3 region has 10 residues. The ends lost 4 bases at V and 10 bases at J; junction bases unmatched: 2. CDR3 amino acids: CSVVGTGAFF. For the CDR3, the DNA is TGCAGCGTTGTGGGGACAGGAGCTTTCTTT.

V usage is TRBV13 and J usage is TRBJ2-2; 11 nucleotides agree with TRBD1. Germline CDR1 is PRHDT and CDR2 is FYEKMQ (reference sequence). V lost 3 bases and J lost 4; bases outside the gene matches: 1. The CDR3 runs to 15 residues. CDR3 sequence reads: CASSFGTGGTGELFF. The CDR3 DNA is TGTGCCAGCAGCTTCGGGACAGGGGGCACCGGGGAGCTGTTTTTT.

This chain connects TRBV9 to TRBJ2-5; the match to TRBD2 covers 8 bases. The CDR3 is 15 amino acids. Germline assignment: CDR1 SGDLS and CDR2 YYNGEE. V was clipped by 4 bases and J by 4 bases; unmatched bases: 9. CDR3: CASSPRTGTRETQYF. DNA for the CDR3: TGTGCCAGCAGCCCTAGAACCGGGACTAGAGAGACCCAGTACTTC.

This chain joins TRBV5-5 and TRBJ1-6; no definite D call. The CDR3 spans 17 residues. Germline CDR1 reads SGHKS; CDR2 reads YYEKEE (reference sequence). The germline V and J ends were trimmed by 0 bases and 0 bases, with 10 bases remaining between them. The CDR3 DNA sequence: TGTGCCAGCAGCTTGGTCTCTGGGAGCTCCTATAATTCACCCCTCCACTTT. It codes for CASSLVSGSSYNSPLHF. Filled out from reference TRBV5-5 and TRBJ1-6, the complete variable domain reads DAGVTQSPTHLIKTRGQQVTLRCSPISGHKSVSWYQQVLGQGPQFIFQYYEKEERGRGNFPDRFSARQFPNYSSELNVNALLLGDSALYLCASSLVSGSSYNSPLHFGNGTRLTVT.

The table lists this clone with a count of one. This chain connects TRBV19 to TRBJ1-6; D is undetermined. This CDR3 region has 14 residues. The V and J ends lost 3 bases and 6 bases respectively, with 9 bases between them. The germline CDR1 and CDR2 sequences are LNHDA and SQIVND (reference sequence). CDR3 nucleotide sequence: TGTGCCAGTAGTATGGAGGATTTTAATTCACCCCTCCACTTT. Translation: CASSMEDFNSPLHF.